This T cell receptor (beta chain) was profiled in a study of shared clonotypes between healthy human individuals. TCRdb's table, derived via immunoSEQ multiplex PCR, lists solely in-frame clones and lacks some. Of about 640,000 clones in the sample, roughly 70% are singletons; the top ten hold 1.8%. This CDR3 spans 17 amino acids. Germline V lookup: CDR1 MGHDK, CDR2 SYGVNS. V lost 3 bases to trimming and J lost 2 bases, with 20 bases between them. This clone turned up a few times. Sequencing was carried out using memory CD4+ T cells sorted from blood. The subset was: CD45RA-negative fraction. The V call is TRBV25-1, the J call TRBJ2-7, with D perhaps matching TRBD1 or TRBD2 (6 bases each). This TCR derives from a woman aged 25 to 39 in good health. CDR3 nucleotide sequence: TGTGCCAGCAGTGAGCCCTCATCGGGGGCGAAGGCCTACGAGCAGTACTTC. It is translated as CASSEPSSGAKAYEQYF.